The sequence of this T cell receptor beta chain was determined in a study of tumor-infiltrating lymphocytes in localized non-small cell lung cancer. Study results and caveats: No T-cell fraction difference was seen between IM1 and IM2 tumors.

Trimming removed 1 base at V and 4 bases at J, with 13 bases between. CDR1 and CDR2 (germline): SGHTA, FQGNSA. This CDR3 region has 15 residues. A remark on this clone: Its antigen remains unknown.

The assay was immunoSEQ multiplex PCR, and TCRdb's table has in-frame clones only and misses some. Among about 6,400 clones, 65% to 80% were seen once, and the ten largest hold around 15%. The TCR was taken from a human donor with non-small cell lung cancer. Material: lung tumor tissue. The chain combines TRBV7-2 with TRBJ1-1; weak D call: TRBD1 (5 bases). CDR3 nucleotides: TGTGCCAGCAGCTTAGACCCAGGGAGGGGCACTGAAGCTTTCTTT. Amino acid sequence: CASSLDPGRGTEAFF.